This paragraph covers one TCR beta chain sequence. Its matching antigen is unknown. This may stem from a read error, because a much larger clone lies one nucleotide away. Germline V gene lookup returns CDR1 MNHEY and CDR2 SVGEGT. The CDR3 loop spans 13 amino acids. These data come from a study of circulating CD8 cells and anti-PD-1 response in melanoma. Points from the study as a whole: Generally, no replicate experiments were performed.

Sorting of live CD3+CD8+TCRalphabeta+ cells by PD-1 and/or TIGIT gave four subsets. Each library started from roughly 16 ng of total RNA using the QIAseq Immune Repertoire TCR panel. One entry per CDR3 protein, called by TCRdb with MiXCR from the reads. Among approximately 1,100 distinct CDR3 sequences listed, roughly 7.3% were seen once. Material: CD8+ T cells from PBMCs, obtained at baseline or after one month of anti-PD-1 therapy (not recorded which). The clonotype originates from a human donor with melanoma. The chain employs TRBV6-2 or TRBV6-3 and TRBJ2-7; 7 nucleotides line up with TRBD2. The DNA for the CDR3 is TGTGCCAGCAGTTACGGCGGGAGCTACGAGCGGTACTTC. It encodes CASSYGGSYERYF.